The 14 T cell receptor beta chains below all came from one sample that was sequenced in a study of shared clonotypes between healthy human individuals. Assay: immunoSEQ multiplex PCR; the TCRdb copy retains only in-frame clones and omits some. The repertoire includes about 490,000 clones, about 82% of them detected once, and about an eighth sits in the top ten. Material: PBMCs. Receptors were obtained from a woman aged 40-49 years in good health. Some clones in this sample may be carry-over from other donors' samples.

V and J are TRBV29-1 and TRBJ2-5, with 11 bases lining up with TRBD1. V lost 4 bases to trimming and J lost 3 bases; unmatched junction nucleotides: 7. Germline V gives CDR1 SQVTM, CDR2 ANQGSEA. The CDR3 runs 15 residues. CDR3 sequence: CSVGRTGGNEETQYF. The CDR3 DNA reads TGCAGCGTTGGGCGGACAGGGGGCAATGAAGAGACCCAGTACTTC.

The chain carries TRBV5-1 and TRBJ2-2, with 13 positions matching TRBD2. Germline-derived CDR1 and CDR2 are SGHRS and YFSETQ. CDR3 length: 16 amino acids. The V and J ends lost 4 bases and 2 bases, in that order; junction bases with no gene match: 2. In DNA, the CDR3 is TGCGCCAGCAGCAGGGGACTAGCGGGAAACACCGGGGAGCTGTTTTTT. Its protein is CASSRGLAGNTGELFF.

The chain couples TRBV19 to TRBJ1-2; D gene uncertain. Looked up from germline, CDR1 is LNHDA and CDR2 is SQIVND (reference sequence). Trimming removed 4 bases at V and 0 bases at J, with 12 bases between. The CDR3 runs 15 residues. The CDR3, as DNA: TGTGCCAGTAGTAAAGGATCCGAAGCTAACTATGGCTACACCTTC. Its translation is CASSKGSEANYGYTF.

The chain recombines TRBV29-1 with TRBJ1-1; possibly TRBD1 for D (6 bases). This CDR3 region has 14 residues. CDR1 is SQVTM, CDR2 ANQGSEA, per germline. V lost 7 bases to trimming and J lost 2 bases, with 17 bases between them. The CDR3 DNA follows: TGCAGCGCCTACGGAGCAGGGGTAAACACTGAAGCTTTCTTT. It yields the protein CSAYGAGVNTEAFF.

CDR3: CASSVGLVSNSYNEQFF. The CDR3 nucleotides are TGTGCCAGCAGCGTAGGTCTGGTTAGCAACTCCTACAATGAGCAGTTCTTC. The chain recombines TRBV9 with TRBJ2-1; D not resolved. CDR3 length equals 17 residues. In germline, CDR1 is SGDLS, CDR2 YYNGEE. V dropped 0 bases and J dropped 0 bases, with 13 bases sitting between them.

CDR3 sequence reads: CASSLSGSISYEQYF. CDR3 bases: TGCGCCAGCAGCTTGTCAGGGAGTATCTCCTACGAGCAGTACTTC. The chain employs TRBV5-1 and TRBJ2-7, with D possibly called TRBD1 or TRBD2 (5 bases each). Between the trimmed V and J ends, which lost 1 base and 0 bases, there was a span of 11 bases. CDR1 and CDR2 from the germline V gene are SGHRS and YFSETQ. The CDR3 covers 15 residues.

This chain uses TRBV6-5 with TRBJ1-1; 7 positions agree with TRBD1. The CDR3 has 16 residues. V shed 2 bases, J shed 3 bases, and the junction held 9 bases outside the gene matches. The germline V gene has CDR1 MNHEY and CDR2 SVGAGI. In nucleotides, the CDR3 is TGTGCCAGCAGTTACGGGGCAGGGGGAGCGTACACTGAAGCTTTCTTT. Its protein product is CASSYGAGGAYTEAFF.

This clone was counted a single time. This chain links TRBV28 with TRBJ2-3; the D is unclear. Per germline, CDR1 MDHEN and CDR2 SYDVKM. V was cut by 5 bases and J by 0 bases, with 21 bases left in between. This CDR3 has 18 amino acids. CDR3 sequence (DNA): TGTGCCAGCAGTCTGTCCTTCTTTAATCCGAATAGCACAGATACGCAGTATTTT. Translated, it gives CASSLSFFNPNSTDTQYF.

This clone was seen a single time. The V and J genes are TRBV18 and TRBJ2-2; unclear D gene. This CDR3 is 14 amino acids long. The V end lost 2 bases, the J end lost 4 bases, and 8 bases lay between the germline ends. CDR1 and CDR2 (germline): KGHSH, LQKENI. This CDR3 reads CASSPYWSTGELFF. The DNA for the CDR3 is TGTGCCAGCTCACCATATTGGAGCACCGGGGAGCTGTTTTTT. Looking up the rest from reference TRBV18 and TRBJ2-2 gives the full variable domain: NAGVMQNPRHLVRRRGQEARLRCSPMKGHSHVYWYRQLPEEGLKFMVYLQKENIIDESGMPKERFSAEFPKEGPSILRIQQVVRGDSAAYFCASSPYWSTGELFFGEGSRLTVL.

The gene calls are TRBV10-3 and TRBJ2-1, with no clear D. CDR3 length: 13 amino acids. The V end was cut by 3 bases, the J end by 5 bases, with 8 bases between. In germline, CDR1 is ENHRY, CDR2 SYGVKD. CDR3 sequence (DNA): TGTGCCATCAGTGAAGGAACAAACAATGAGCAGTTCTTC. Amino acid sequence: CAISEGTNNEQFF.

This clone has just one count. The J gene is TRBJ1-2, the V gene TRBV29-1, with a weak D call TRBD1 (6 bases). V gave up 5 bases and J gave up 5 bases, with 15 bases separating them. The CDR3 runs to 13 residues. Germline V gives CDR1 SQVTM, CDR2 ANQGSEA. The CDR3 loop is CSVSRGDRYGYTF. The CDR3 coding sequence is TGCAGCGTTAGTAGGGGGGATCGTTATGGCTACACCTTC.

This clone was counted only a few times. In nucleotides, the CDR3 is TGCGCCAGCAGTGAGTCGGAGGACGGGGCCTACGAGCAGTACTTC. The encoded protein is CASSESEDGAYEQYF. The chain links TRBV10-2 to TRBJ2-7; D perhaps matches TRBD2 (5 bases). The CDR3 extends over 15 amino acids. Germline CDR1 is WSHSY and CDR2 is SAAADI. V shed 0 bases and J shed 2 bases, with 11 bases lying between them.

The rearrangement uses TRBV5-4 and TRBJ2-3; the D gene could be TRBD1 or TRBD2 (5 bases each). This CDR3 region has 14 residues. Trimming shortened V by 3 bases and J by 6 bases, and 14 bases separated the two germline ends. CDR1 is SGHNT and CDR2 is YYREEE in the germline V gene (reference sequence). In DNA, the CDR3 is TGTGCCAGCAGCTCGGGACGTGGATCGGATACGCAGTATTTT. Translation: CASSSGRGSDTQYF.

In its sample, this clone was seen a few times. The rearrangement links TRBV4-1 to TRBJ2-1; D is unclear. Between the trimmed V and J ends, which lost 0 bases and 5 bases, there was a span of 14 bases. The V gene's germline CDR1 is MGHRA and CDR2 YSYEKL. This CDR3 region has 16 residues. The CDR3: CASSQDTWTVDNEQFF. CDR3 in DNA: TGCGCCAGCAGCCAAGATACGTGGACCGTAGACAATGAGCAGTTCTTC.